The entry that follows covers one T cell receptor (beta chain) sequence. These data are taken from a study of shared clonotypes between healthy human individuals. CDR1 is LNHNV, CDR2 YYDKDF, per germline (reference sequence). The CDR3 totals 16 residues. Trimming removed 7 bases from V and 2 bases from J, with 18 bases in between. Libraries were prepared by immunoSEQ multiplex PCR; TCRdb keeps only in-frame clonotypes and omits some of them. This repertoire shows about 510,000 clones, approximately 79% found once; its top ten account for 10% to 15%. The chain uses TRBV15 and TRBJ1-5; D is ambiguous. This TCR was sampled from a woman between 35 and 50 years old in good health. Some clones in this sample may be carry-over from other donors' samples. Sequencing was done on a sample of PBMCs. DNA for the CDR3: TGTGCCACCACAGCGGACCGATGGGGTGGCAATCAGCCCCAGCATTTT. Translation gives CATTADRWGGNQPQHF. The full variable domain, its missing parts supplied by reference TRBV15 and TRBJ1-5, is DAMVIQNPRYQVTQFGKPVTLSCSQTLNHNVMYWYQQKSSQAPKLLFHYYDKDFNNEADTPDNFQSRRPNTSFCFLDIRSPGLGDTAMYLCATTADRWGGNQPQHFGDGTRLSIL.